At least ten counts were recorded for the clone carrying this T cell receptor beta chain. What it binds is not known. This sample stems from a study of Graves' ophthalmopathy and Graves' hyperthyroidism. RNA transcripts yielded amplified TCR beta CDR3 regions. HTBI primers served in a first-round RT-PCR, which a second-round multiplex PCR followed. A single record per CDR3 protein comes from TCRdb applying MiXCR to the multiplex PCR reads. The table records hundreds of thousands of distinct CDR3 sequences, more than 40% of them present only once. This CDR3 comprises 12 residues. Germline V lookup: CDR1 DFQATT, CDR2 SNEGSKA (reference sequence). After removal of 7 bases from V and 4 bases from J, the junction contained 3 bases not matched to a gene. Enrollment excluded any patients with other autoimmune diseases, uncontrolled infections, pregnancy or lactation. Whole-study results and caveats: Predictions made by the model for ophthalmopathy progression reached 70.59% sensitivity and roughly 75% specificity.

The specimen sequenced was peripheral blood. The receptor comes from an adult man with Graves' ophthalmopathy. The rearrangement links TRBV20-1 to TRBJ1-2; 10 bases align to TRBD1. The DNA of the CDR3 is TGCAGTGGACGGACAGGGGGCTATGGCTACACCTTC. This translates into CSGRTGGYGYTF.